The present TCR beta chain was sequenced within a study of blood T cells in healthy people across ages. General study findings and limits: CMV status of donors was unknown, possibly confounding expanded clonotype changes. There were more naive CD4+ cells and higher diversity in long-lived donors than in aged donors. As naive T cell percentage varied, TCR beta diversity correlated strongly with it.

Primers used in a second PCR of roughly 7 to 11 cycles were a sample-barcoded 5' primer and a J-beta primer mix. Every cDNA molecule bore a tag from a template-switch adaptor containing 12 random nucleotides. TCRdb fed the 5' RACE reads into MiXCR, producing one record per CDR3 protein. The sample has some 900,000 distinct CDR3 sequences; about 48% are singletons. Note on this clonotype: The antigen remains undetermined.

Sequenced input: blood. The source of this sequence is a young man in good health.

The CDR3 reads CASSLRGTGDYEQYF. The CDR3 coding sequence is TGTGCCAGCAGTTTAAGGGGGACAGGGGACTACGAGCAGTACTTC. The chain carries TRBV12-3 or TRBV12-4 and TRBJ2-4, with 10 nucleotides matching TRBD1. The J call may be in error: the DNA end matches TRBJ2-7 better. The length of the CDR3 is 15 residues.